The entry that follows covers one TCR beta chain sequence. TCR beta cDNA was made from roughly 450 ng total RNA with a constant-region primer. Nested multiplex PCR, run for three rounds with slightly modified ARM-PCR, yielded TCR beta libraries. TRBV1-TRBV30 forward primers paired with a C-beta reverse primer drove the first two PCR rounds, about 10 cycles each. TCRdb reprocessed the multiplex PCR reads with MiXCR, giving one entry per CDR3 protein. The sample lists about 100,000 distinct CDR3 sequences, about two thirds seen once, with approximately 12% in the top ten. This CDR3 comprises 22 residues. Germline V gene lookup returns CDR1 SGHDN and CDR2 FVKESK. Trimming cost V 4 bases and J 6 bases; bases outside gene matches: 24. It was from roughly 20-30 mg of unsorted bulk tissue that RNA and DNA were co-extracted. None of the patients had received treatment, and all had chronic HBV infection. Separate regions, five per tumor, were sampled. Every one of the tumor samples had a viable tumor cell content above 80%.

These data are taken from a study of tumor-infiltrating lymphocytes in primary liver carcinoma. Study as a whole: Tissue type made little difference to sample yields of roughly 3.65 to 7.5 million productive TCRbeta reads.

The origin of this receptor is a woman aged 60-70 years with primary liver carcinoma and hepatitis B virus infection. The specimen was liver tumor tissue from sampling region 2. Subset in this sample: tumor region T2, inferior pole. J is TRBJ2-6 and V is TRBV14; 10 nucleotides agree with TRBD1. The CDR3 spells CASSPFQGSRGTGAAAANVLTF. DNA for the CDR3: TGTGCCAGCAGCCCGTTCCAGGGGAGTAGAGGGACAGGGGCAGCCGCGGCCAACGTCCTGACTTTC.